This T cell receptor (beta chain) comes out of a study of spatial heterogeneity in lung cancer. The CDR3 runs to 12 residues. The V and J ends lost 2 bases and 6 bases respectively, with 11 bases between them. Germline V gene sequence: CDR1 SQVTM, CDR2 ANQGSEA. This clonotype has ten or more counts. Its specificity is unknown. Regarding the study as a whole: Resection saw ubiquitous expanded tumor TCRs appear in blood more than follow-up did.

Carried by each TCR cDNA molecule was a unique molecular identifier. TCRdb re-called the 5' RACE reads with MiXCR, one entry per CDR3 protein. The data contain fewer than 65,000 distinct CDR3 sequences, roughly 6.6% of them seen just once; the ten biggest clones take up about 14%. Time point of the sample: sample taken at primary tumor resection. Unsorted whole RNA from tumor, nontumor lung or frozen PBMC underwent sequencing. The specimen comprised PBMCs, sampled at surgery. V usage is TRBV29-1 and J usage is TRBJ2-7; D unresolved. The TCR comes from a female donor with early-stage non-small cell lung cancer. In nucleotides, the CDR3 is TGCAGCGTTGAACGTCCCTCGGGCGAGCAGTACTTC. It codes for CSVERPSGEQYF.